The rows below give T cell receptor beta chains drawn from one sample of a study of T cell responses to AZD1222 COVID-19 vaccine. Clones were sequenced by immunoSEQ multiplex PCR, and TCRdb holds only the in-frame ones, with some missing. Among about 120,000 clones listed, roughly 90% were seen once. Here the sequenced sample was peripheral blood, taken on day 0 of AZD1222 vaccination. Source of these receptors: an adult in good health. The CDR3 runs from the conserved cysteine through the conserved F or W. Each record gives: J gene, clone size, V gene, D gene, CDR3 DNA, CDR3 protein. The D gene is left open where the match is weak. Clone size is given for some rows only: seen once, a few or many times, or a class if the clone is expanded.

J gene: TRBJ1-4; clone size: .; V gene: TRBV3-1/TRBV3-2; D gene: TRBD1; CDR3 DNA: TGTGCCAGCGGGAAACAGGGGGCGGGTGAAAAACTGTTTTTT; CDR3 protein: CASGKQGAGEKLFF
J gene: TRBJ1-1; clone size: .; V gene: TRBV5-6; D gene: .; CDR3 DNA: TGTGCCAGCAGCCACGGACGGGTAAACACTGAAGCTTTCTTT; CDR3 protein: CASSHGRVNTEAFF
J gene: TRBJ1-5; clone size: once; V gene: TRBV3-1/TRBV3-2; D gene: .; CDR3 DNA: TGTGCCAGCACTTCAAGAGGGCAGGGTTTTCGCAATCAGCCCCAGCATTTT; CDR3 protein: CASTSRGQGFRNQPQHF
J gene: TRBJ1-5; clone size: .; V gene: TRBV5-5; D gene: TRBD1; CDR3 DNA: TGTGCCAGCAGGAGAGACAGGGGGTTTGGTCAGCCCCAGCATTTT; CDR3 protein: CASRRDRGFGQPQHF
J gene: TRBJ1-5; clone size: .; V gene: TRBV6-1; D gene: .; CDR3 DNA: TGTGCCAGCAGTGAGTCGGGGCCAGGGTTAGATCAGCCCCAGCATTTT; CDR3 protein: CASSESGPGLDQPQHF
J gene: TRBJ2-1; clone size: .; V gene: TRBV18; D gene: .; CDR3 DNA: TGTGCCAGCTCACCCACTACCTATGAGCAGTTCTTC; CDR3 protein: CASSPTTYEQFF
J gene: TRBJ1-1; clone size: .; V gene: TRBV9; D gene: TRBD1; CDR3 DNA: TGTGCCAGCAGCGCTAGCAGGGGGACTGAAGCTTTCTTT; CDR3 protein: CASSASRGTEAFF
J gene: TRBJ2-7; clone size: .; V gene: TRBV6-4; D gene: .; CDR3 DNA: TGTGCCAGCTATAGACAGGTAAGCTCCTACGAGCAGTACTTC; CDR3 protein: CASYRQVSSYEQYF
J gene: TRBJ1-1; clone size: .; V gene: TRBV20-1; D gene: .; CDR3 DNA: TGCAGTGCTAGTCCCAGGGGTGAAGCTTTCTTT; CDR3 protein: CSASPRGEAFF
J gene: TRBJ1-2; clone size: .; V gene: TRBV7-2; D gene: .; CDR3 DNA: TGTGCCAGCAGCCTCAACCAGGGGTACGGAGGCTACACCTTC; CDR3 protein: CASSLNQGYGGYTF
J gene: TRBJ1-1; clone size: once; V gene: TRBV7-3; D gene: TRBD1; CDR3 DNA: TGTGCCAGTTCGACAGGGGGCTCGAACACTGAAGCTTTCTTT; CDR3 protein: CASSTGGSNTEAFF
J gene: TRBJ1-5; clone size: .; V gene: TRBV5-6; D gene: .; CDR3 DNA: TGTGCCAGCAGCAGAAGACCGAGCAATCAGCCCCAGCATTTT; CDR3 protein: CASSRRPSNQPQHF
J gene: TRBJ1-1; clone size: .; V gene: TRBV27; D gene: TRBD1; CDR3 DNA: TGTGCCAGCAGCCCGAGGGGACAGAGGGAAGCTTTCTTT; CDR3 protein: CASSPRGQREAFF
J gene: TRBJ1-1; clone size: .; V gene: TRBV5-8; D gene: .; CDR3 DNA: TGTGCCAGCAGCCTTGGACCTTATTTTGAAGCTTTCTTT; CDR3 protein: CASSLGPYFEAFF
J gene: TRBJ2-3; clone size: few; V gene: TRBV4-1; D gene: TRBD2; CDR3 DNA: TGCGCCAGCAGCCAAGAAGGGACTAGACTAGTCAATACGCAGTATTTT; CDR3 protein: CASSQEGTRLVNTQYF
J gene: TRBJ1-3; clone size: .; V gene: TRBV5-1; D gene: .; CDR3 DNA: TGCGCCAGCGGGGGGGCTTCTGGAAACACCATATATTTT; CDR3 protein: CASGGASGNTIYF
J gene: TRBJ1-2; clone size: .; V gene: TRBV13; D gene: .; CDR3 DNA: TGTGCCAGCAGCTTGGGAGCAGTTTCTAACTATGGCTACACCTTC; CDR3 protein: CASSLGAVSNYGYTF
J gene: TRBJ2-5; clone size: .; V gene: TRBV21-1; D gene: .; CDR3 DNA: TGTGCCAGCAGCAAACCCCAGTCGGGGGGGGGAACACAGTACTTC; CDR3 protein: CASSKPQSGGGTQYF
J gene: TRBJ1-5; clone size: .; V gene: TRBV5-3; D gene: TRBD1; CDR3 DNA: TGTCGTCTCAGGGGGCCGGGTGGCAATCAGCCCCAGCATTTT; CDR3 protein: CRLRGPGGNQPQHF
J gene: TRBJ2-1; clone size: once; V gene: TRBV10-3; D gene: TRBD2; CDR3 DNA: TGTGCCATCAGCGGAACTAGCGGGGCTTACAATGAGCAGTTCTTC; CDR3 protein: CAISGTSGAYNEQFF
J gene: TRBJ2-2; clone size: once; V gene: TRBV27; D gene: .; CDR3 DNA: TGTGCCAGCAGTAGGAGGGGTGTGAACACCGGGGAGCTGTTTTTT; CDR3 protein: CASSRRGVNTGELFF
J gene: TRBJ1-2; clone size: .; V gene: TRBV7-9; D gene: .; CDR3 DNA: TGTGCCAGCAGCTTAGGGGGCGGGGGCCCCTATTGGTACACCTTC; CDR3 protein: CASSLGGGGPYWYTF
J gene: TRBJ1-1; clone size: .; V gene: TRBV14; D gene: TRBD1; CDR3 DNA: TGTGCCAGCAGCCAAGAGACAGGGCCGAACACTGAAGCTTTCTTT; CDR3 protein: CASSQETGPNTEAFF
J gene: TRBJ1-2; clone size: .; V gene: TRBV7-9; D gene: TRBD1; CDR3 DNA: TGTGCCAGCAGCTCGACAGGGGGAGGTGGCTACACCTTC; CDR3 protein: CASSSTGGGGYTF
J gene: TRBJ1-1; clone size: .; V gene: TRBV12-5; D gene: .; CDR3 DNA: TGTGCTAGTGGTTTGGAACGGGAATGGGGAACGAACACTGAAGCTTTCTTT; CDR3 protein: CASGLEREWGTNTEAFF
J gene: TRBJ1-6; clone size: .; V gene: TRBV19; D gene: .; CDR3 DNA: TGTGCCAGTAGTATAGCGTTTAAGGGTAGAGGATATAATTCACCCCTCCACTTT; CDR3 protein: CASSIAFKGRGYNSPLHF
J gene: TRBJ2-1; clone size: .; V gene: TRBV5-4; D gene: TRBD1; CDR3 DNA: TGTGCCAGCAGCTTACTAACAGGGGGCTACGACAATGAGCAGTTCTTC; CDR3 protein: CASSLLTGGYDNEQFF
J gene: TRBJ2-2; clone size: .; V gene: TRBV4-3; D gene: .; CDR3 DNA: TGCGCCAGCAGCCAAGCTACTAGCTTCAGCACCGGGGAGCTGTTTTTT; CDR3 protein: CASSQATSFSTGELFF
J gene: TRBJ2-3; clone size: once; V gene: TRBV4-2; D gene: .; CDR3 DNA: TGTGCCAGCAGCCAAGAAACACAGGGAACAGATACGCAGTATTTT; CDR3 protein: CASSQETQGTDTQYF
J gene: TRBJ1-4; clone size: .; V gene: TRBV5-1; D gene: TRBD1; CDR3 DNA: TGCGCCAGCTCCCGAACAGGGGCTTCTGATGAAAAACTGTTTTTT; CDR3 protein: CASSRTGASDEKLFF
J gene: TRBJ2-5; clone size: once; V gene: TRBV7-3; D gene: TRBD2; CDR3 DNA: TGTGCCAGCAGTCTATGGGCTAGCGGGAAAGAGACCCAGTACTTC; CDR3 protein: CASSLWASGKETQYF
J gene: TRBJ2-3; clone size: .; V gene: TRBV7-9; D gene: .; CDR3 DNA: TGTGCCAGCAGCTCCAACGCGGGCTCCCGCTACACAGATACGCAGTATTTT; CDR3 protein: CASSSNAGSRYTDTQYF
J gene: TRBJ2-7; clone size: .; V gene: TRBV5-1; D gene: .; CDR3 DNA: TGCGCCAGCAGCTTGTTCGGGACTCCAAACTACGAGCAGTACTTC; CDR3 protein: CASSLFGTPNYEQYF
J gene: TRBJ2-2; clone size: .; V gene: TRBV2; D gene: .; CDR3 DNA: TGTGCCAGTAGGACACGAAACACCGGGGAGCTGTTTTTT; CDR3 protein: CASRTRNTGELFF
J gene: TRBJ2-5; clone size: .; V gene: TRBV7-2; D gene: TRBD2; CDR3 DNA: TGTGCCAGCAGCTTAAGACGGGGGGGAGAGACCCAGTACTTC; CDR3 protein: CASSLRRGGETQYF
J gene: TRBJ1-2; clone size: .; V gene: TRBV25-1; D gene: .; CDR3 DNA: TGTGCCAGCAGTGAAGATGGACAGACTTATGGCTACACCTTC; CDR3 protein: CASSEDGQTYGYTF
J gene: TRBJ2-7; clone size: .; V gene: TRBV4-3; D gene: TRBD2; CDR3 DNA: TGCGCCAGCAGCCGGAGCGGGGGGGACGAGCAGTACTTC; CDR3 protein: CASSRSGGDEQYF
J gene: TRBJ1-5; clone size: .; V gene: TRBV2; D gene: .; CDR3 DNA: TGTGCCAGCAGTGTTGGTCAGGGCGTGAGTAGCAATCAGCCCCAGCATTTT; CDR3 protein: CASSVGQGVSSNQPQHF
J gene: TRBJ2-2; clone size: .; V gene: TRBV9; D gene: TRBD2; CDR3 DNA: TGTGCCAGCAGCCCTCAGGCGGGGGGGCATCAGGTCACCGGGGAGCTGTTTTTT; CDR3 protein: CASSPQAGGHQVTGELFF
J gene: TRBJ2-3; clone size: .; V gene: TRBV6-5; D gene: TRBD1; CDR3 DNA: TGTGCCAGCATCGAACAGGGGGCCTCGTATAATACGCAGTATTTT; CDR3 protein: CASIEQGASYNTQYF
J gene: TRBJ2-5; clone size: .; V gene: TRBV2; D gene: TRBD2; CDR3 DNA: TGTGCCAGCAGAAATAGCGGGGGAGAAGAGACCCAGTACTTC; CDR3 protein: CASRNSGGEETQYF
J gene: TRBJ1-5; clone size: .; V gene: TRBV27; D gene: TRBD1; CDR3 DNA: TGTGCCAGCAGCGAACAGGGGGCGAGGAGCAATCAGCCCCAGCATTTT; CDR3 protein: CASSEQGARSNQPQHF
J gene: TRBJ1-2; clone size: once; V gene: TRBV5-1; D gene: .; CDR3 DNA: TGCGCCAGCAGCTTGGAAACCGGGACGGCAAACTATGGCTACACCTTC; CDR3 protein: CASSLETGTANYGYTF
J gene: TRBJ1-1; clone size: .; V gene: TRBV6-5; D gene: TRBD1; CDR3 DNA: TGTGCCAGCAACAGAGGACAGGGGGCCGGTGAAGCTTTCTTT; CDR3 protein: CASNRGQGAGEAFF
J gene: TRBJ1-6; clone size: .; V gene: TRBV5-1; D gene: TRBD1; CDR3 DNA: TGCGCCAGCAGCTCCTTAGGGACAGTGGATAATTCACCCCTCCACTTT; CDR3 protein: CASSSLGTVDNSPLHF
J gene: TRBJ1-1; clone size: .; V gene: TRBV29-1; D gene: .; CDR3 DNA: TGCAGCGTCTCAGACGGAGCTTTCTTT; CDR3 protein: CSVSDGAFF
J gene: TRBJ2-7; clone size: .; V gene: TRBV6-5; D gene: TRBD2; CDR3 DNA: TGTGCCAGCAGTACTAGCGGGGGGACCTACGAGCAGTACTTC; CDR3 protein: CASSTSGGTYEQYF
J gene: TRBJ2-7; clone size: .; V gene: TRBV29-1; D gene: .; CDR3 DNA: TGCAGCGTTGATGTGGGGAGCTCCTACGAGCAGTACTTC; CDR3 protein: CSVDVGSSYEQYF
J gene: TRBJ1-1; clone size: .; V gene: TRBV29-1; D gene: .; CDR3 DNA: TGCAGCGTTGCGGGGGTACCGAACACTGAAGCTTTCTTT; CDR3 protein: CSVAGVPNTEAFF
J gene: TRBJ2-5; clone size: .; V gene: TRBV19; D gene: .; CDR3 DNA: TGTGCCAGTAGTATTGGGGGGGAGACCCAGTACTTC; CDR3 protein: CASSIGGETQYF
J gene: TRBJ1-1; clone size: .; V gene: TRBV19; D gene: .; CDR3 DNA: TGTGCCAGTAGTATGGGGCCTGAAGCTTTCTTT; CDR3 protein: CASSMGPEAFF
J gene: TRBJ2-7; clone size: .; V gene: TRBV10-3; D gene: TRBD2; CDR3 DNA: TGTGCCATCAGACAAGCGGGGAGCTCCTACGAGCAGTACTTC; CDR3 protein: CAIRQAGSSYEQYF
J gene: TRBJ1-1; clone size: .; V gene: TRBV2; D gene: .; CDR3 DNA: TGTGCCAGCAGGGGGGAGCGGGGCACTGAAGCTTTCTTT; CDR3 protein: CASRGERGTEAFF
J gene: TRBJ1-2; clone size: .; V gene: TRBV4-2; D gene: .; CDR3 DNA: TGTGCCAGCAGCCAAAGTTGGGCTCCAGCTAACTATGGCTACACCTTC; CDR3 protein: CASSQSWAPANYGYTF
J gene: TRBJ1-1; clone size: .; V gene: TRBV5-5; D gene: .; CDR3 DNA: TGTGCCAGCAGCTTCCAAGGGGGGACTGAAGCTTTCTTT; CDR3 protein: CASSFQGGTEAFF